The 13 T cell receptor beta chains reported below all come from one sample, sequenced in a study of blood T cell repertoires in COVID-19. Data came from immunoSEQ multiplex PCR; TCRdb stores just in-frame clones and leaves some out. This table has hundreds of thousands of clones, roughly 85% appearing once. Material: PBMCs or T cells enriched from blood (not recorded which). The receptors shown here come from a woman between 45 and 65 years old with acute COVID-19.

The chain carries TRBV10-2 and TRBJ1-5; 9 bases are a match to TRBD1. J lost 4 bases, V lost 8 bases, and 3 bases had no gene match. There are 13 residues in the CDR3. The germline V gene encodes CDR1 WSHSY and CDR2 SAAADI. This CDR3 is CASRDRVNQPQHF. In nucleotides, the CDR3 is TGCGCCAGCCGGGACAGGGTTAATCAGCCCCAGCATTTT.

The chain carries TRBV9 and TRBJ2-7, with TRBD2 identical over 11 bases. The germline gives CDR1 SGDLS, CDR2 YYNGEE. This CDR3 has 15 residues. The V gene end was trimmed by 4 bases and the J gene end by 0 bases; junction bases not matched to a gene: 3. The CDR3 loop is CASSSGTSGSYEQYF. Here the CDR3 DNA reads TGTGCCAGCAGCTCCGGGACTAGCGGCTCCTACGAGCAGTACTTC.

The J gene is TRBJ2-7, the V gene TRBV27; 9 nucleotides match TRBD1. J was trimmed by 5 bases and V by 4 bases; bases with no gene match: 6. This CDR3 has 14 residues. Germline V gives CDR1 MNHEY, CDR2 SMNVEV (reference sequence). CDR3 DNA: TGTGCCAGCAGTTCGGAGGACAGGGGAAACGAGCAGTACTTC. Translated, it gives CASSSEDRGNEQYF.

This chain connects TRBV10-2 to TRBJ1-3; possible D gene TRBD1, 5 bases. Trimming removed 6 bases at V and 0 bases at J, with 15 bases between. The germline gives CDR1 WSHSY, CDR2 SAAADI. The CDR3 length is 16 residues. The CDR3 bases are TGCGCCAGCAGAGACTGGACACGGAGCTCTGGAAACACCATATATTTT. Amino acids: CASRDWTRSSGNTIYF.

This chain links TRBV5-5 with TRBJ2-7; TRBD1 matches at 7 bases. V lost 7 bases and J lost 0; bases outside the gene matches: 7. Germline V gives CDR1 SGHKS, CDR2 YYEKEE (reference sequence). The CDR3 spans 14 residues. This chain's CDR3 is CASDDRASSYEQYF. CDR3 nucleotides: TGTGCCAGCGATGACAGGGCGTCCTCCTACGAGCAGTACTTC.

The gene calls are TRBV5-6 and TRBJ2-4, with 10 nucleotides matching TRBD2. This CDR3 is built from 15 residues. Germline V lookup: CDR1 SGHDT, CDR2 YYEEEE. V was pared by 1 base and J by 4 bases, with 2 bases of the junction left unmatched. In DNA, the CDR3 is TGTGCCAGCAGCTTGCTAGCGGGGGATAAAAACATTCAGTACTTC. This codes for CASSLLAGDKNIQYF. The full variable domain, in which reference TRBV5-6 and TRBJ2-4 provide the parts outside the CDR3, is DAGVTQSPTHLIKTRGQQVTLRCSPKSGHDTVSWYQQALGQGPQFIFQYYEEEERQRGNFPDRFSGHQFPNYSSELNVNALLLGDSALYLCASSLLAGDKNIQYFGAGTRLSVL.

This clone was recorded many times. J is TRBJ2-1 and V is TRBV14; D remains ambiguous. Looked up from germline, CDR1 is SGHDN and CDR2 is FVKESK. The CDR3 loop spans 12 amino acids. The V and J ends lost 1 base and 6 bases respectively, with 4 bases between them. The CDR3 DNA follows: TGTGCCAGCAGCCAAGCTCTCAATGAGCAGTTCTTC. This gives the protein CASSQALNEQFF.

The V and J genes are TRBV19 and TRBJ1-6; no clear D gene. V lost 4 bases, J lost 0 bases, and 7 bases lay in between. Germline lookup yields CDR1 LNHDA and CDR2 SQIVND (reference sequence). This CDR3 region has 15 residues. CDR3 coding DNA: TGTGCCAGTAGTAGCGGAAGCTCCTATAATTCACCCCTCCACTTT. Residues: CASSSGSSYNSPLHF.

The rearrangement uses TRBV4-3 and TRBJ2-5; the D gene is possibly TRBD1 (5 bases). Germline V CDR1 and CDR2: LGHNA, YSLEER. The CDR3 extends over 14 amino acids. The V end lost 1 base, the J end lost 7 bases, and 13 bases lay between the germline ends. CDR3 sequence (DNA): TGCGCCAGCAGCCAAGGTACAGGCCTTTGGACCCAGTACTTC. Translation gives CASSQGTGLWTQYF.

This chain links TRBV29-1 with TRBJ2-7; 7 bases line up with TRBD2. V dropped 7 bases and J dropped 7; count of bases not matched to a gene: 10. Germline assignment: CDR1 SQVTM and CDR2 ANQGSEA. The CDR3 length is 12 residues. The CDR3 reads CSALGGAGEQYF. The CDR3 coding sequence is TGCAGCGCCCTGGGAGGGGCGGGTGAGCAGTACTTC.

The genes are TRBV27 and TRBJ1-4; the D gene is possibly TRBD1 (6 bases). The germline V gene encodes CDR1 MNHEY and CDR2 SMNVEV (reference sequence). The V end was cut by 4 bases, the J end by 0 bases, with 12 bases between. This CDR3 has 16 amino acids. CDR3 sequence: CASSWPGTTTNEKLFF. As DNA, the CDR3 is TGTGCCAGCAGTTGGCCCGGGACAACAACTAATGAAAAACTGTTTTTT.

J is TRBJ1-2 and V is TRBV7-2; D not certain. The V end lost 7 bases, the J end lost 8 bases, and 17 bases lay between the germline ends. The length of the CDR3 is 13 residues. In germline, CDR1 is SGHTA, CDR2 FQGNSA. This chain's CDR3 is CASTPPGNVGYTF. The CDR3 DNA follows: TGTGCCAGCACCCCCCCGGGAAACGTCGGCTACACCTTC.

CDR3 protein: CASSGPPRDLQGNTQYF. CDR3 DNA sequence: TGTGCCAGCAGTGGCCCGCCAAGAGATCTTCAGGGGAATACGCAGTATTTT. The J gene is TRBJ2-3, the V gene TRBV25-1; weak D call: TRBD1 (6 bases). Germline V gene lookup returns CDR1 MGHDK and CDR2 SYGVNS. The germline V and J ends were trimmed by 4 bases and 7 bases, with 24 bases remaining between them. This CDR3 is built from 17 residues.